The TCR beta chain under discussion was sequenced for a study of blood T cell repertoires in COVID-19. At the level of the study: The study drew acute and convalescent COVID-19 samples from the United States, Italy and Spain. The cDNA or gDNA used as material had been derived from T cells, B-cell-depleted T cells, or PBMCs.

In the original processing: Amplified reference gene primers provided the basis for estimating nucleated cell counts. TCRdb keeps only in-frame clones here, not all; method: immunoSEQ multiplex PCR. That table furnishes V, J and clone size, whereas the DNA furnished D and trimming. Of 60,000 to 65,000 clones in the sample, approximately 80% were seen once. The CDR3 totals 16 residues. Looked up from germline, CDR1 is MNHNY and CDR2 is SVGAGI (reference sequence). The V and J ends lost 6 bases and 3 bases respectively, with 20 bases between them. The sample comprised peripheral blood. V gene TRBV6-6 combines with J gene TRBJ1-1, with D maybe TRBD1 (5 bases). This clonotype was obtained from a woman older than 75 with acute or convalescent COVID-19. CDR3 coding DNA: TGTGCCAGCAGCTATGGGGTGGGGGGGAAGGACACTGAAGCTTTCTTT. It translates to CASSYGVGGKDTEAFF.